This is a list of T cell receptor beta chains from one sample in a study of CD8 T cells in Susac syndrome. Each CDR3 protein gets one entry after TCRdb re-called the immunoSEQ multiplex PCR reads with MiXCR. The sample yields 100,000 to 150,000 distinct CDR3 sequences, about 94% seen once. Sequencing was performed on CD4+ T cells from PBMCs. These receptors were collected from a human donor in good health. Each CDR3 is given with its conserved first and last residue. Each record gives: CDR3 protein, CDR3 DNA, J gene, V gene, D gene, clone size. D genes are given only for firm matches. Clone size is stated in some rows and not others, as once, few, many or a class when expanded.

CDR3: CASSQSSGSYEQYF
DNA: TGTGCCAGCAGCCAGAGTAGCGGCTCCTACGAGCAGTACTTC
J: TRBJ2-7
V: TRBV3-1
D: -
size: -

CDR3: CSAPVRRGTSTNEKLFF
DNA: TGCAGTGCCCCGGTCAGAAGGGGGACCTCAACTAATGAAAAACTGTTTTTT
J: TRBJ1-4
V: TRBV20-1
D: -
size: -

CDR3: CSARDPGYGTGANVLTF
DNA: TGCAGTGCTAGAGACCCAGGCTACGGCACTGGGGCCAACGTCCTGACTTTC
J: TRBJ2-6
V: TRBV20-1
D: -
size: -

CDR3: CASSLLVGVSTDTQYF
DNA: TGTGCCAGCAGCCTCCTGGTTGGGGTGAGCACAGATACGCAGTATTTT
J: TRBJ2-3
V: TRBV7-2
D: -
size: -

CDR3: CSARDPRGSYNEQFF
DNA: TGCAGTGCTAGAGATCCCCGGGGCTCCTACAATGAGCAGTTCTTC
J: TRBJ2-1
V: TRBV20-1
D: -
size: -

CDR3: CASSEMGASYEQYF
DNA: TGTGCCAGCAGTGAAATGGGAGCCTCCTACGAGCAGTACTTC
J: TRBJ2-7
V: TRBV25-1
D: -
size: -

CDR3: CASSSSGTDEKLFF
DNA: TGTGCCAGCAGTTCGTCCGGGACGGATGAAAAACTGTTTTTT
J: TRBJ1-4
V: TRBV28
D: -
size: -

CDR3: CAWRTQTRLAGGREQYF
DNA: TGTGCCTGGAGGACTCAGACGCGACTAGCGGGAGGGCGCGAGCAGTACTTC
J: TRBJ2-7
V: TRBV30
D: TRBD2
size: -

CDR3: CASTPGGGRAKNIQYF
DNA: TGTGCCAGCACCCCGGGAGGGGGTCGAGCCAAAAACATTCAGTACTTC
J: TRBJ2-4
V: TRBV7-9
D: TRBD2
size: -

CDR3: CASRPSSGTGRTGELFF
DNA: TGTGCCAGCAGACCTTCCTCCGGGACAGGGCGCACCGGGGAGCTGTTTTTT
J: TRBJ2-2
V: TRBV12-3/TRBV12-4
D: TRBD1
size: -

CDR3: CASSIANTGELFF
DNA: TGTGCCAGTAGTATAGCAAACACCGGGGAGCTGTTTTTT
J: TRBJ2-2
V: TRBV19
D: -
size: -

CDR3: CASSLPRKTQYF
DNA: TGTGCCAGCAGTCTGCCCCGGAAGACCCAGTACTTC
J: TRBJ2-5
V: TRBV5-6
D: -
size: once

CDR3: CASSLAHSQPQHF
DNA: TGTGCCAGCAGCTTAGCGCACAGTCAGCCCCAGCATTTT
J: TRBJ1-5
V: TRBV7-2
D: -
size: -

CDR3: CASSLTEAGSGYTF
DNA: TGTGCCAGCAGTTTAACAGAGGCGGGGAGCGGCTACACCTTC
J: TRBJ1-2
V: TRBV6-2/TRBV6-3
D: -
size: -

CDR3: CASSPIRDIGYGYTF
DNA: TGTGCCAGCAGCCCAATTCGGGACATAGGGTATGGCTACACCTTC
J: TRBJ1-2
V: TRBV11-2
D: -
size: -

CDR3: CSARDRGRGPTDTQYF
DNA: TGCAGTGCTAGAGACAGGGGCAGGGGACCCACAGATACGCAGTATTTT
J: TRBJ2-3
V: TRBV20-1
D: -
size: -

CDR3: CASSLMGASEGDTQYF
DNA: TGTGCCAGCAGCTTAATGGGCGCCTCAGAGGGAGATACGCAGTATTTT
J: TRBJ2-3
V: TRBV7-2
D: -
size: -

CDR3: CASTMTALGWPQHF
DNA: TGTGCCAGTACCATGACCGCTCTCGGATGGCCCCAGCATTTT
J: TRBJ1-5
V: TRBV19
D: -
size: -

CDR3: CASSVENTGELFF
DNA: TGTGCCAGCAGCGTAGAGAACACCGGGGAGCTGTTTTTT
J: TRBJ2-2
V: TRBV2
D: -
size: -

CDR3: CASSPGQGNQPQHF
DNA: TGTGCCAGCAGTCCCGGACAGGGAAATCAGCCCCAGCATTTT
J: TRBJ1-5
V: TRBV5-1
D: TRBD1
size: few

CDR3: CASSLGQGDGYTF
DNA: TGCGCCAGCAGCTTGGGGCAGGGAGATGGCTACACCTTC
J: TRBJ1-2
V: TRBV5-1
D: -
size: -

CDR3: CASRVLRYEQYF
DNA: TGTGCCAGCAGAGTACTGAGATACGAGCAGTACTTC
J: TRBJ2-7
V: TRBV2
D: -
size: few

CDR3: CASSKGGLNTEAFF
DNA: TGTGCCAGCAGCAAGGGGGGATTGAACACTGAAGCTTTCTTT
J: TRBJ1-1
V: TRBV7-2
D: -
size: -

CDR3: CASSLTLDADTQYF
DNA: TGCGCCAGCAGCTTGACGCTGGACGCAGATACGCAGTATTTT
J: TRBJ2-3
V: TRBV5-1
D: -
size: -

CDR3: CASSLDLSSGEQYF
DNA: TGCGCCAGCAGCTTGGATTTAAGCTCCGGCGAGCAGTACTTC
J: TRBJ2-7
V: TRBV5-1
D: -
size: -

CDR3: CASSVARGNEQFF
DNA: TGTGCCAGCAGCGTAGCCCGGGGAAATGAGCAGTTCTTC
J: TRBJ2-1
V: TRBV9
D: -
size: -

CDR3: CASSSFRVDTEAFF
DNA: TGTGCCAGCAGTTCTTTCAGGGTCGACACTGAAGCTTTCTTT
J: TRBJ1-1
V: TRBV12-3/TRBV12-4
D: -
size: -

CDR3: CASSPLSDSNYGYTF
DNA: TGTGCCAGCTCACCACTAAGTGACAGTAACTATGGCTACACCTTC
J: TRBJ1-2
V: TRBV18
D: -
size: -

CDR3: CASSLLPGQQVKETQYF
DNA: TGTGCCAGCTCACTTCTACCGGGACAGCAAGTTAAAGAGACCCAGTACTTC
J: TRBJ2-5
V: TRBV18
D: TRBD1
size: -

CDR3: CASVASGYNEQFF
DNA: TGTGCCAGCGTTGCTAGCGGATACAATGAGCAGTTCTTC
J: TRBJ2-1
V: TRBV6-2/TRBV6-3
D: TRBD2
size: -

CDR3: CASSKNRGGYTF
DNA: TGTGCCAGCAGCAAAAACAGGGGCGGCTACACCTTC
J: TRBJ1-2
V: TRBV3-1
D: TRBD1
size: -

CDR3: CAWRAGMLYGYTF
DNA: TGTGCCTGGCGGGCCGGGATGCTCTATGGCTACACCTTC
J: TRBJ1-2
V: TRBV30
D: -
size: -

CDR3: CASSQVVAGGEQYF
DNA: TGTGCCAGCAGCCAAGTCGTAGCGGGTGGCGAGCAGTACTTC
J: TRBJ2-7
V: TRBV3-1
D: TRBD2
size: -

CDR3: CASSPDSSYNEQFF
DNA: TGTGCCAGCAGCCCGGACAGCTCCTACAATGAGCAGTTCTTC
J: TRBJ2-1
V: TRBV5-4
D: -
size: -

CDR3: CASSVQGAGDTEAFF
DNA: TGTGCCAGCAGTGTACAGGGGGCTGGGGACACTGAAGCTTTCTTT
J: TRBJ1-1
V: TRBV2
D: TRBD1
size: -

CDR3: CASSNRDYLPNEQFF
DNA: TGTGCCAGCTCGAACCGGGACTATCTCCCCAATGAGCAGTTCTTC
J: TRBJ2-1
V: TRBV18
D: TRBD2
size: -

CDR3: CASSLDRGTYEQYF
DNA: TGTGCCAGCAGCTTAGACAGGGGGACCTACGAGCAGTACTTC
J: TRBJ2-7
V: TRBV11-2
D: TRBD1
size: -

CDR3: CSAREGPGEQYF
DNA: TGCAGTGCTAGAGAGGGGCCGGGGGAGCAGTACTTC
J: TRBJ2-7
V: TRBV20-1
D: -
size: -

CDR3: CSVGDPGRANEKLFF
DNA: TGCAGCGTTGGAGACCCGGGTAGGGCTAATGAAAAACTGTTTTTT
J: TRBJ1-4
V: TRBV29-1
D: -
size: once

CDR3: CASSPGQVSGNTIYF
DNA: TGTGCCAGCTCACCGGGACAGGTCTCTGGAAACACCATATATTTT
J: TRBJ1-3
V: TRBV18
D: TRBD1
size: -

CDR3: CASSYSRQDYGYTF
DNA: TGTGCCAGCAGTTACTCGAGGCAGGACTATGGCTACACCTTC
J: TRBJ1-2
V: TRBV6-5
D: -
size: -

CDR3: CASSPGQVPGNTIYF
DNA: TGTGCCAGCAGCCCCGGACAGGTCCCTGGAAACACCATATATTTT
J: TRBJ1-3
V: TRBV5-4
D: TRBD1
size: -

CDR3: CASSSQGAASYGYTF
DNA: TGTGCCAGCAGCTCACAGGGGGCGGCCTCCTATGGCTACACCTTC
J: TRBJ1-2
V: TRBV7-9
D: TRBD1
size: -

CDR3: CASSHQIAPDTQYF
DNA: TGTGCCAGCAGCCACCAGATAGCGCCAGATACGCAGTATTTT
J: TRBJ2-3
V: TRBV3-1
D: -
size: -

CDR3: CASSQDGRNTEAFF
DNA: TGTGCCAGCAGCCAAGATGGCAGGAACACTGAAGCTTTCTTT
J: TRBJ1-1
V: TRBV3-1
D: -
size: -

CDR3: CAWSGRGRTYEQYF
DNA: TGTGCCTGGAGCGGCCGAGGAAGGACCTACGAGCAGTACTTC
J: TRBJ2-7
V: TRBV30
D: -
size: few

CDR3: CASSQAYPGVGGYTF
DNA: TGTGCCAGCAGCCAAGCATACCCGGGGGTAGGAGGCTACACCTTC
J: TRBJ1-2
V: TRBV3-1
D: -
size: -

CDR3: CASSPRTSGIYEQYF
DNA: TGTGCCAGCAGCCCCCGGACTAGCGGGATCTACGAGCAGTACTTC
J: TRBJ2-7
V: TRBV3-1
D: TRBD2
size: -

CDR3: CASSYSGTPVGGELFF
DNA: TGTGCCAGCAGTTACTCTGGGACCCCTGTGGGCGGGGAGCTGTTTTTT
J: TRBJ2-2
V: TRBV6-2/TRBV6-3
D: -
size: -

CDR3: CASISIRGGYEQYF
DNA: TGTGCCAGCATCTCGATAAGAGGGGGATACGAGCAGTACTTC
J: TRBJ2-7
V: TRBV2
D: -
size: -

CDR3: CASSSGTGYNSYTF
DNA: TGTGCCAGCAGTTCTGGGACAGGGTACAATAGCTACACCTTC
J: TRBJ1-2
V: TRBV12-3/TRBV12-4
D: TRBD1
size: -

CDR3: CASSGPGNTEAFF
DNA: TGTGCCTCGTCAGGACCAGGGAACACTGAAGCTTTCTTT
J: TRBJ1-1
V: TRBV6-2/TRBV6-3
D: -
size: -

CDR3: CASSYRQDQETQYF
DNA: TGTGCCAGCAGTTATCGACAGGATCAAGAGACCCAGTACTTC
J: TRBJ2-5
V: TRBV6-5
D: -
size: few

CDR3: CASSRDMDYRGLAKNIQYF
DNA: TGCGCCAGCAGTCGAGACATGGACTACAGGGGGTTGGCCAAAAACATTCAGTACTTC
J: TRBJ2-4
V: TRBV23-1
D: TRBD1
size: -

CDR3: CATSDLPGVSDTQYF
DNA: TGTGCCACCAGTGATTTACCGGGAGTGTCAGATACGCAGTATTTT
J: TRBJ2-3
V: TRBV24-1
D: -
size: -